This T cell receptor beta chain was retrieved from a study of cytomegalovirus exposure and HLA in healthy donors listed by TCRdb under 2017. For the study in its entirety: An earlier analysis of several hundred of the donors reported 250 to 300 Gb of sequence data and 117 million unique TCR beta sequences from approximately 180 million T cells. Roughly 300 gigabases of sequencing data and roughly 90 million unique TCR sequences were included in an early release covering 500 to 750 HLA-typed donors. The genetic ancestry cluster associated with self-reported Caucasian donors included 81% of the roughly 410 genotyped donors. The aim of the study was to test whether cataloging public T cell receptors could identify signatures of past pathogen exposure. The study profiled the T cell repertoires of 550 to 700 subjects by immunosequencing and related them to cytomegalovirus serostatus. Besides the first cohort of roughly 640 subjects, a separate validation cohort made up of 120 different subjects was used. To predict cytomegalovirus infection status, the study combined high-throughput TCR immunosequencing, statistical association of individual TCRs with disease status, and machine learning. A later analysis re-analyzed previously published TCR beta repertoires from 500 to 700 donors and added high-resolution HLA genotyping to study TCR occurrence patterns. Rather than using new phenotypic data, the later analysis identified candidate immune exposures from TCR beta sequences and from how often those sequences occurred across donors. An earlier analysis of fewer than 700 of the donors applied high-throughput TCR beta sequencing to assess whether each TCR beta V gene segment acted as functional or pseudogenic. Alongside the repertoire data, information on donor age, sex, ethnicity and CMV serostatus was compiled. In a later genetic analysis, genome-wide SNP genotypes for about 65% of the roughly 670 donors were used, and that subset was treated as a discovery cohort. Every discovery cohort repertoire had been produced on one sequencing platform. Class I and class II HLA loci were covered by the typing at four-digit resolution. The number of typed donors differed by locus: about 629-640 for A, B, C, DRB1 and DQB1; 522 for DQA1; some 590 for DPA1; and roughly 450 for DPB1. Four or five DR-DQ haplotypes were treated as single units for association and clustering because of strong linkage in the cohort. Among some 400 genotyped donors of the cohort, an average of approximately 240,000 unique TCR beta nucleotide sequences was sequenced per donor, of which about 18% were non-productive. Results and caveats for the whole study, not just this receptor: This cohort had only TCR beta chains sequenced, and the lack of alpha or paired-chain data limited which features could be detected. Presence/absence analyses assumed roughly uniform sequencing depth across donors, an assumption that may not hold. An earlier analysis of approximately 500 of the donors showed that most TCR beta V segments appeared in productive rearrangements either about 87% or about 30% of the time, which broadly matched IMGT annotations. According to a later analysis, TCR association rates differed among HLA loci, with DRB1 alleles showing the most associated TCRs and HLA-C alleles showing the fewest. The classifier was reported to diagnose cytomegalovirus status with high specificity and sensitivity in both the original and validation cohorts. Correlated functional status among segregating V segments might be attributable to linkage disequilibrium, but an unknown experimental factor could not be ruled out. Most CMV-associated TCR beta chains appeared to be HLA-restricted in a later analysis, and the HLA associations seemed to be driven largely by CMV exposure. A few of the identified cytomegalovirus-associated TCR beta chains were confirmed in vitro to be specific for cytomegalovirus antigens. According to a later analysis, parvovirus B19, influenza, CMV and Epstein-Barr virus appeared linked to several top co-occurrence clusters. In the study, 164 TCR beta chains were listed as associated with cytomegalovirus. A cluster of highly shared sequence variants was judged likely to be a technical artifact of the sequencing pipeline. While some public TCRs were present in many individuals, most TCR sequences turned up only very rarely across donors. In a later analysis, about 17,000 TCR beta sequences were associated with specific HLA alleles at a false discovery rate of 0.05. Strong co-occurrence of HLA alleles, especially DR and DQ, made assigning TCR associations to individual alleles difficult. The authors suggested that the approach could potentially be extended to other disease states and immunological phenotypes. A later analysis found that HLA-associated TCR beta chains were more clonally expanded and had lower generation probabilities than equally common non-associated chains. Because counts were too low, some 16 rarely observed V segments, including chromosome 9 orphons, were excluded from the earlier analysis of under 650 of the donors. CMV serostatus was the only immune exposure information available for the cohort. Some IMGT-functional V segments, including TRBV6-2 and TRBV6-3, could not be told apart with the 87-base-pair reads, so those segments were excluded. Because some donors lacked HLA typing at each locus, the association tests relied only on the typed subset. A further reported finding was that TCR beta sequences accurately predicted the HLA-A and HLA-B alleles for most subjects in the first cohort. In a later genetic analysis, a missense DCLRE1C variant was associated with V-gene and J-gene trimming of TCR beta chains, and the association was replicated in an independent cohort. A later genetic analysis reported fewer N-insertions in productive TCRs among donors in an Asian-associated ancestry cluster than the approximately 670-donor mean.

Via the germline V gene (reference sequence), CDR1 is LNHDA and CDR2 SQIVND. V gives up 3 bases and J gives up 8 bases, and the segment between their germline ends measures 10 bases. The CDR3 goes from the cysteine to the phenylalanine over 12 residues. Only the CDR3 region is kept as DNA, spanning 36 bases read in frame from base 1. In total, around 600 healthy bone marrow donors made up the cohort. All cohort members were sampled while nominally healthy, although unrecorded immune exposures were likely present. The donor tested CMV seropositive and was one of the 289 seropositive cohort members. A peripheral blood sample was collected from each donor, and TCR beta sequencing was performed on peripheral blood mononuclear cells. Genomic DNA extraction from the blood cell samples was performed with the Qiagen DNeasy Blood Extraction Kit. Library preparation used the immunoSEQ multiplex PCR assay. A mixture of 60 forward primers for TCR Vbeta segments and 13 reverse primers for TCR Jbeta segments was used in the multiplex PCR. A multiplex PCR assay on genomic DNA amplified the CDR3 region of rearranged TCR beta genes. Amplified TCR beta libraries were sequenced as 87-base-pair reads on the Illumina HiSeq System. The authors processed their data as follows. A later analysis counted around 72 million unique TCR beta chains across the 500 to 850 repertoires, and some 12 million of these chains were shared by at least two donors. To remove PCR and sequencing errors, raw reads were error-corrected and collapsed into unique sequences using a nearest-neighbor algorithm that merged closely related sequences. V, D and J gene segments were assigned by aligning CDR3 sequences to IMGT reference sequences. Each retained sequence needed at least a six-nucleotide match to both a V gene segment and a J gene segment. A rearrangement was called productive if the CDR3 had no stop codons and remained in frame with V and J, and every other rearrangement was called non-productive. CDR3 was defined according to IMGT convention as the region running from the second conserved V-encoded cysteine to the conserved J-encoded phenylalanine. The earlier analysis of about 610 of the donors excluded sequences that lacked an unambiguous match to a single V gene segment. An earlier analysis of 550 to 650 of the donors classified V segments as functional when productive rearrangements were above 56.7% and as segregating when the standard deviation between donors was above 5%. A statistical classification framework was developed to diagnose cytomegalovirus status using the catalog of TCR beta chain sequences. In a later analysis, TCR nucleotide sequences were compared against IMGT/GENE-DB human TR gene sequences so that V and J genes could be assigned. In a later analysis, CDR3 sequences and most-parsimonious VDJ recombination scenarios were assigned using the TCRdist pipeline. In a later analysis, every TCR beta chain was defined by the combination of its CDR3 amino acid sequence and its V-gene family, and reads without a unique V-gene family were dropped. In a later analysis, 450 to 600 highly shared, low-generation-probability nucleotide sequences were removed to address suspected cross-contamination and a sequencing artifact. A later analysis calculated a clonal expansion index for each public chain from normalized within-repertoire ranks of inferred template counts. In a later analysis, generation probabilities were computed using a VDJ recombination model fitted to out-of-frame rearrangements, and the results were checked against IGoR. In a later analysis, TCR-TCR, TCR-HLA and TCR-CMV co-occurrence was scored with hypergeometric tests, and a repertoire-size bias correction was applied to TCR pairs. To estimate false discovery rates, a later analysis permuted the HLA or CMV assignments 20 times. In a later analysis, co-occurring TCRs were grouped with DBSCAN, and TCRdist sequence similarity was added when clustering was performed within HLA-allele-positive subsets. For co-occurrence clustering, repertoires with fewer than 30,000 or more than 120,000 public chains were excluded, along with roughly 5 repertoires with anomalous nucleotide sharing. Held by TCRdb, this immuneACCESS table contains in-frame sequences only and omits some clones. Under half of the omission traces to an unresolved V gene where checked; the cause of the rest is unknown. V, J and clone size are taken as reported in that table, and D and trimming were inferred from the DNA itself. For this sample there are about 190,000 clones; approximately 75% appear just once. The biggest ten clones account for approximately 4.8% of the sample.

A note on this clone: Its specific antigen is unknown. No base qualities exist here, and no much larger clone lies one base off it.

The clonotype was recovered from a man under 40 in good health and CMV-seropositive. Recombination connected TRBV19 to TRBJ1-2, with the identity of the D gene unclear. The material sequenced was PBMCs. The base sequence is TGTGCCAGTAGTATGAGAGGGAAGGGCTACACCTTC. Translation gives CASSMRGKGYTF.